This TCR beta chain was sequenced in a study of vaccination effects on CD4 cells after COVID-19. Trimming pared 2 bases from V and 0 bases from J, leaving 11 bases between. Germline V CDR1 and CDR2: MNHNS, SASEGT. The CDR3 length is 15 residues. After expansion with viral peptide pools in the ViraFEST assay, antigen-specific CD4+ T cells were sequenced. The culture ran for around ten days before CD4+ T cells were isolated. The person had PCR-confirmed SARS-CoV-2 infection between March and December 2020. Two-dose vaccination with either BNT162b2 or mRNA-1273 was given to the participants. Measured with immunoSEQ multiplex PCR; TCRdb has only the in-frame clones, and not every one. The sample yields 15,000 or so clones, about 73% seen once. Notes on this clone: Its antigen is unknown.

This TCR came from a human donor who had a prior SARS-CoV-2 infection. The chain has TRBV6-1 and TRBJ2-7; D is possibly TRBD1 (5 bases). The sequenced sample was CD4+ T cells from PBMCs cultured with HCoV-NL63 spike peptides, obtained after COVID-19 vaccination. The CDR3 here is CASSESQGISYEQYF. In DNA, the CDR3 is TGTGCCAGCAGTGAAAGTCAGGGAATCTCCTACGAGCAGTACTTC.